The T cell receptor beta chain described here comes from a study of T-cell reconstitution after alpha-beta-depleted transplantation in children. Unique molecular identifiers were incorporated into the prepared TCRbeta library. TCRdb independently ran MiXCR on the PCR reads; one entry per CDR3 protein. The profile covers around 270,000 distinct CDR3 sequences, with 7.5% to 9% appearing a single time and around 9.8% taken by the ten largest. Findings and limits, study-wide: Newly produced T cells mostly accounted for T-cell counts and diversity one year post-transplant.

Of note for this clonotype: Its target is not known.

Trimming removed 3 bases from V and 3 bases from J, with 14 bases in between. Germline V gives CDR1 KGHSH, CDR2 LQKENI. The CDR3 is made up of 15 amino acids. Sequences were derived from peripheral blood, sampled 360 days after TCRalphabeta/CD19-depleted stem cell transplant. The V call is TRBV18, the J call TRBJ1-1; D is perhaps TRBD1 (6 bases). This receptor was taken from a female patient aged 2-15 years who had a stem cell transplant for Fanconi anemia, so the T cells may come from the graft donor. The DNA of the CDR3 is TGTGCCAGCTCACCCCGAGGCAGGGGACACACTGAAGCTTTCTTT. As protein: CASSPRGRGHTEAFF.